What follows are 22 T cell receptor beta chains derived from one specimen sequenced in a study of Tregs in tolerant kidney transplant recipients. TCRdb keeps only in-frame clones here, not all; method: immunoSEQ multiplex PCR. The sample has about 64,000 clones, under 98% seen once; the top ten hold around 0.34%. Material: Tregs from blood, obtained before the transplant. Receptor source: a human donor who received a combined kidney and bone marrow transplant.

The CDR3 reads CASGLAAGELFF. CDR3 DNA: TGTGCTAGTGGTTTAGCCGCCGGGGAGCTGTTTTTT. V gene TRBV12-5 combines with J gene TRBJ2-2; D uncertain. The germline CDR1 and CDR2 sequences are LGHNT and FRNRAP. This CDR3 comprises 12 residues. Trimming took 3 bases from V and 6 from J, leaving 5 bases between them.

CDR3 bases: TGTGCCAGCAGCCCGACGACAGCTATTAATGAAAAACTGTTTTTT. Its protein product is CASSPTTAINEKLFF. This rearrangement joins TRBV7-2 to TRBJ1-4, with a tentative D call TRBD1 (5 bases). Trimming pared 5 bases from V and 4 bases from J, leaving 14 bases between. Germline V lookup: CDR1 SGHTA, CDR2 FQGNSA. This CDR3 comprises 15 residues.

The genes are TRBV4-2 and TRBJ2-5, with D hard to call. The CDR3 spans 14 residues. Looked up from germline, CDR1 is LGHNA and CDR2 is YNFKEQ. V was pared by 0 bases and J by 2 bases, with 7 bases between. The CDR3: CASSQDGPQETQYF. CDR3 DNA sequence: TGTGCCAGCAGCCAAGATGGGCCTCAAGAGACCCAGTACTTC.

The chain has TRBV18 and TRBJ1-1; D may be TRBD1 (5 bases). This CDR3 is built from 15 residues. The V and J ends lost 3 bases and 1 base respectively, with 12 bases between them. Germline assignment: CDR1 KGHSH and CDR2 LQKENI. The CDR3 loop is CASSPIMGPNTEAFF. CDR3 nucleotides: TGTGCCAGCTCACCGATTATGGGGCCGAACACTGAAGCTTTCTTT.

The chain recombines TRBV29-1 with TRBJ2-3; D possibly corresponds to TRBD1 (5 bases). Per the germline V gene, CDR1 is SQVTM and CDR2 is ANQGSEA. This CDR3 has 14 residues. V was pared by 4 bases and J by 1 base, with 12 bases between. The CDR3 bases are TGCAGCGTTGCTGCCAGGGTCGGCACAGATACGCAGTATTTT. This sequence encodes CSVAARVGTDTQYF.

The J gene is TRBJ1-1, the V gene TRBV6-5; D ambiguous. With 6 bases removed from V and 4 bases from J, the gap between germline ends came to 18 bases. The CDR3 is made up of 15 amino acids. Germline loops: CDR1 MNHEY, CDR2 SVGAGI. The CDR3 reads CASRRVGLSGTEAFF. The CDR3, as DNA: TGTGCCAGCAGGAGGGTAGGTCTGAGTGGCACTGAAGCTTTCTTT.

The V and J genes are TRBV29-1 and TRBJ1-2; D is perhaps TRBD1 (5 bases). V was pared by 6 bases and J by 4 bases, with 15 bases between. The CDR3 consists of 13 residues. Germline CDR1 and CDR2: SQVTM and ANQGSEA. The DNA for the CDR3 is TGCAGCGTCCTCGGGGCGGGAGTCTATGGCTACACCTTC. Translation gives CSVLGAGVYGYTF.

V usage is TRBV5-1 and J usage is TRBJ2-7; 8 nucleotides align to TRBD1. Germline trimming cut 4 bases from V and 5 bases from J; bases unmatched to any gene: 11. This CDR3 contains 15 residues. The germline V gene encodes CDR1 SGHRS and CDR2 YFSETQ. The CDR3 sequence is CASSLNGQGSHEQYF. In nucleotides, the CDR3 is TGCGCCAGCAGCCTTAACGGACAGGGTTCCCACGAGCAGTACTTC.

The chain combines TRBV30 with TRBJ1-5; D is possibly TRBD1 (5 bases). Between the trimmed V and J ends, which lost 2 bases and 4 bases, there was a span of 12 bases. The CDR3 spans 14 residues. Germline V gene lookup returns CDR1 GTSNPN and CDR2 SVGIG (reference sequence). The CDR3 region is CAWSPGIINQPQHF. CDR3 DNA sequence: TGTGCCTGGAGTCCAGGGATAATAAATCAGCCCCAGCATTTT.

CDR3 sequence reads: CASTPRAGGTNTGELFF. The CDR3 DNA is TGTGCCAGCACCCCCCGGGCGGGCGGGACGAACACCGGGGAGCTGTTTTTT. This chain connects TRBV9 to TRBJ2-2, with D perhaps TRBD2 (6 bases). The V gene lost 6 bases and the J gene lost 0 bases, with 18 bases spanning the gap. Germline loops: CDR1 SGDLS, CDR2 YYNGEE. The CDR3 is 17 residues long.

CDR3 nucleotides: TGTGCCAGCAGGCCCCGTCTAGCGGGAGTCACAGATACGCAGTATTTT. Translation: CASRPRLAGVTDTQYF. The chain couples TRBV2 to TRBJ2-3; 10 nucleotides line up with TRBD2. The CDR3 runs 16 residues. V shed 6 bases and J 2 bases; nucleotides not matched to a gene: 8. Per the germline V gene, CDR1 is SNHLY and CDR2 is FYNNEI.

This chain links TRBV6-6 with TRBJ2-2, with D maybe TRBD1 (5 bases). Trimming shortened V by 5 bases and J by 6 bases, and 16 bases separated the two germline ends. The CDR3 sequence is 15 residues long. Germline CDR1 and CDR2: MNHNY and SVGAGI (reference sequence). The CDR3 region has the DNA TGTGCCAGCAGTCTCTCCAGACTGGGGCCCGGGGAGCTGTTTTTT. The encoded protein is CASSLSRLGPGELFF.

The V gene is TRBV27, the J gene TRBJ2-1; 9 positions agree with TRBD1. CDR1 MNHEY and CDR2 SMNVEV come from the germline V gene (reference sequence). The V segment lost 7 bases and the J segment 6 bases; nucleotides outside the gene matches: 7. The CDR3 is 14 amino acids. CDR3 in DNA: TGTGCCAGCAAAAAGGACAGGGGTGTCAATGAGCAGTTCTTC. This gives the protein CASKKDRGVNEQFF.

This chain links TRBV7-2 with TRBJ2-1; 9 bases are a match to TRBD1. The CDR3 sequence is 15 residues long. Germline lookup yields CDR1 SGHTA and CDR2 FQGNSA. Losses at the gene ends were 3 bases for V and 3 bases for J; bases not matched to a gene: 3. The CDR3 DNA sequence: TGTGCCAGCAGCTTCGGGACAGGGTACTACAATGAGCAGTTCTTC. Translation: CASSFGTGYYNEQFF.

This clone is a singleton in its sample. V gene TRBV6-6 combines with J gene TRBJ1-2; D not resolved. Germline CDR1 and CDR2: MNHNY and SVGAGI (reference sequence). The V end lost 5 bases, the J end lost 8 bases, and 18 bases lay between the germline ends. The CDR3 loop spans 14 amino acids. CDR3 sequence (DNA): TGTGCCAGCAGTCGCACAGTGGCCCTCTACGGCTACACCTTC. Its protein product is CASSRTVALYGYTF.

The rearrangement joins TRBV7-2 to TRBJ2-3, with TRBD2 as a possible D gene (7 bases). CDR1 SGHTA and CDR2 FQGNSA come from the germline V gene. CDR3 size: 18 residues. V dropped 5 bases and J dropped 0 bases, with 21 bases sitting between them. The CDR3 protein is CASSVPGGGSTSTDTQYF. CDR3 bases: TGTGCCAGCAGCGTACCGGGGGGCGGCTCAACTAGCACAGATACGCAGTATTTT.

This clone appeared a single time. CDR3 sequence: CASTTMQGNEQYF. The CDR3 DNA sequence: TGTGCCAGTACCACCATGCAGGGTAACGAGCAGTACTTC. The V call is TRBV19, the J call TRBJ2-7, with a weak D call TRBD1 (5 bases). The CDR3 length is 13 residues. Germline V gene lookup returns CDR1 LNHDA and CDR2 SQIVND (reference sequence). Deletions cut 7 bases from V and 5 bases from J, with 15 bases between. The full variable domain, its missing parts supplied by reference TRBV19 and TRBJ2-7, is DGGITQSPKYLFRKEGQNVTLSCEQNLNHDAMYWYRQDPGQGLRLIYYSQIVNDFQKGDIAEGYSVSREKKESFPLTVTSAQKNPTAFYLCASTTMQGNEQYFGPGTRLTVT.

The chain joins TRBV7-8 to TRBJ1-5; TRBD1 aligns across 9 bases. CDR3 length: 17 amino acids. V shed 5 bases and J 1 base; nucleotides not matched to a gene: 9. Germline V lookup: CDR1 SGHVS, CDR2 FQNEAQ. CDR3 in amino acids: CASSKDRGVVSNQPQHF. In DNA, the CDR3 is TGTGCCAGCAGCAAGGACAGGGGAGTGGTCAGCAATCAGCCCCAGCATTTT.

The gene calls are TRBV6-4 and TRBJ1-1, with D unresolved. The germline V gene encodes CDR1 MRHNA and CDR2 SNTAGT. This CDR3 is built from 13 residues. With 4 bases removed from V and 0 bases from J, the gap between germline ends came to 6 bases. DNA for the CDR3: TGTGCCAGCAGTGTGGCAGTGAACACTGAAGCTTTCTTT. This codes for CASSVAVNTEAFF.

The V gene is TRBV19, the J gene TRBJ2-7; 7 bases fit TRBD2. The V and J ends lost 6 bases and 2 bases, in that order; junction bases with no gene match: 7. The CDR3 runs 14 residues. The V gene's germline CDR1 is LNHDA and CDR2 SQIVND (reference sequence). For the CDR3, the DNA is TGTGCCAGTAGAGCGGGACCGTCTACCTACGAGCAGTACTTC. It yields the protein CASRAGPSTYEQYF.

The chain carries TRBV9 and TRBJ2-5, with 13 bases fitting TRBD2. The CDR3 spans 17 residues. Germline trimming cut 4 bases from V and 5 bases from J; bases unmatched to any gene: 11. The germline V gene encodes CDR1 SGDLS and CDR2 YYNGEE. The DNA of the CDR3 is TGTGCCAGCAGCCCCCTGAGGACTAGCGGGGGTGTTGAGACCCAGTACTTC. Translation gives CASSPLRTSGGVETQYF. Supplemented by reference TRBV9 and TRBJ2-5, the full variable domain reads DSGVTQTPKHLITATGQRVTLRCSPRSGDLSVYWYQQSLDQGLQFLIQYYNGEERAKGNILERFSAQQFPDLHSELNLSSLELGDSALYFCASSPLRTSGGVETQYFGPGTRLLVL.

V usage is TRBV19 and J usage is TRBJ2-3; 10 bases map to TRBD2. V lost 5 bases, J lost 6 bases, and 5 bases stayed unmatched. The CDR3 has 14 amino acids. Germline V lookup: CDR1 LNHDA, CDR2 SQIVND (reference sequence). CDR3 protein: CASSRLAGEDTQYF. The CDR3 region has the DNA TGTGCCAGTAGTCGTCTAGCGGGGGAGGATACGCAGTATTTT. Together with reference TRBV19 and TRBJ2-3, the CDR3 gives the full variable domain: DGGITQSPKYLFRKEGQNVTLSCEQNLNHDAMYWYRQDPGQGLRLIYYSQIVNDFQKGDIAEGYSVSREKKESFPLTVTSAQKNPTAFYLCASSRLAGEDTQYFGPGTRLTVL.